This T cell receptor beta chain was observed in a study of blood T cell repertoires in COVID-19. Using immunoSEQ multiplex PCR, the repertoire was profiled, and TCRdb retains in-frame clones only, with some absent. Of 90,000 to 120,000 clones listed, over 80% are singletons. The CDR3 has 15 amino acids. Germline CDR1 reads SGHNT; CDR2 reads YYREEE (reference sequence). Trimming left V 0 bases short and J 0 bases short, with 8 bases between. The rearrangement links TRBV5-4 to TRBJ2-3; D ambiguous. The sample comprised peripheral blood. This TCR came from a woman aged 25 to 39 with acute or convalescent COVID-19. The CDR3 is CASSLDAESTDTQYF. The CDR3 region has the DNA TGTGCCAGCAGCTTGGACGCGGAGAGCACAGATACGCAGTATTTT.